One sample yielded the 28 T cell receptor beta chains listed below, sequenced in a study of T cell repertoires in cytomegalovirus infection. MiXCR, applied by TCRdb to the reads, yields one record per CDR3 protein. The sample includes about 450,000 distinct CDR3 sequences, roughly 31% of them seen just once. The material sequenced was PBMCs. These receptors all come from a human donor in good health (CMV status not recorded). Some clones in this sample may be carry-over from other donors' samples.

Here the CDR3 DNA reads TGTGCCAGTAGTACCTACACTAAAGCGGGGTACGAGCAGTACTTC. It codes for CASSTYTKAGYEQYF. The genes are TRBV19 and TRBJ2-7; 7 bases are a match to TRBD2. The CDR3 covers 15 residues. Trimming removed 4 bases from V and 4 bases from J; junction bases left unmatched: 10. Germline-derived CDR1 and CDR2 are LNHDA and SQIVND (reference sequence).

This clonotype has at least ten counts. The V call is TRBV28, the J call TRBJ2-7; D perhaps matches TRBD1 (5 bases). V dropped 6 bases and J dropped 5 bases, with 14 bases sitting between them. Germline V gene sequence: CDR1 MDHEN, CDR2 SYDVKM. The CDR3 is 13 residues long. CDR3 DNA: TGTGCCAGCAGCCTAACCTTCAGGGACGAGCAGTACTTC. Its protein product is CASSLTFRDEQYF.

This clonotype was seen more than once but under ten times. The CDR3 DNA reads as TGTGCCAGCAGCTTAGAGGGGGCCCCGGCTGAAGCTTTCTTT. Translating gives CASSLEGAPAEAFF. The chain couples TRBV7-9 to TRBJ1-1, with TRBD1 matching 7 bases. Germline V gives CDR1 SEHNR, CDR2 FQNEAQ (reference sequence). This CDR3 comprises 14 residues. With V trimmed by 1 base and J by 6 bases, 5 bases remained unmatched.

This clonotype was counted only a few times. This chain connects TRBV19 to TRBJ2-1, with 15 bases that match TRBD2. CDR3 length equals 19 residues. Germline CDR1 and CDR2: LNHDA and SQIVND (reference sequence). Unmatched junction bases numbered 8, after V lost 5 bases and J lost 0 bases. CDR3 DNA sequence: TGTGCCAGTAGTCCTCGGGGGACTAGCGGGGGGAGCTCCTACAATGAGCAGTTCTTC. Translated, it gives CASSPRGTSGGSSYNEQFF.

The sample holds a few counts of this clonotype. The chain couples TRBV11-2 to TRBJ2-5; 13 positions agree with TRBD2. CDR3 length equals 17 residues. The germline V gene has CDR1 SGHAT and CDR2 FQNNGV. V lost 1 base to trimming and J lost 5 bases; unmatched junction nucleotides: 7. Here the CDR3 DNA reads TGTGCCAGCAGCTTAGTTACTAGCGGGGGGGCCCGTGAGACCCAGTACTTC. Translating it yields CASSLVTSGGARETQYF.

The genes are TRBV30 and TRBJ2-2, with 8 bases identical to TRBD1. The CDR3 contains 15 residues. V trimming: 2 bases; J trimming: 4 bases; junction bases outside the gene matches: 6. Germline V CDR1 and CDR2: GTSNPN, SVGIG (reference sequence). The CDR3 is CAWSIDRGPTGELFF. The CDR3 region has the DNA TGTGCCTGGAGTATCGACAGGGGTCCCACCGGGGAGCTGTTTTTT.

V gene TRBV19 combines with J gene TRBJ2-3; tentative D call: TRBD1 (5 bases). The V end was cut by 4 bases, the J end by 2 bases, with 13 bases between. Germline loops: CDR1 LNHDA, CDR2 SQIVND (reference sequence). The CDR3 length is 15 residues. The CDR3 DNA is TGTGCCAGTAGTAAGGGGTTACCCATCACAGATACGCAGTATTTT. Its protein is CASSKGLPITDTQYF.

This clonotype was observed a handful of times. J is TRBJ2-7 and V is TRBV6-2 or TRBV6-3; D possibly uses TRBD1 or TRBD2 (6 bases each). The CDR3 totals 14 residues. Germline V lookup: CDR1 MNHEY, CDR2 SVGEGT. The ends were cut back, 0 bases at V and 5 bases at J, with 11 bases in the middle. The CDR3 DNA is TGTGCCAGCAGTTACTCTGAGGGGGGCCACGAGCAGTACTTC. Translating gives CASSYSEGGHEQYF.

This clonotype appeared a few times. This chain links TRBV7-2 with TRBJ2-7; 10 nucleotides align to TRBD2. Germline V CDR1 and CDR2: SGHTA, FQGNSA. J gave up 3 bases and V 5 bases, and 7 bases lay outside the gene matches. CDR3 size: 15 residues. CDR3 sequence reads: CASSLTSGDLYEQYF. CDR3 nucleotides: TGTGCCAGCAGCCTTACTAGCGGGGATCTCTACGAGCAGTACTTC.

Of note for this clonotype: The junction does not match germline at one end; this may be a read error. The genes are TRBV6-8 and TRBJ2-7; perhaps TRBD2 as D (7 bases). The CDR3 extends over 17 amino acids. Germline loops: CDR1 MNHGY, CDR2 SAAAGT. The CDR3 loop is CASSPLGRGPSSYDQYF. The CDR3, as DNA: TGTGCCAGCAGTCCGTTGGGGCGGGGGCCGAGCTCCTACGATCAGTACTTC.

The chain is built from TRBV6-5 and TRBJ1-2; the D gene is possibly TRBD1 (6 bases). From germline, CDR1 is MNHEY and CDR2 SVGAGI. CDR3 size: 14 residues. Between the trimmed V and J ends, which lost 5 bases and 1 base, there was a span of 11 bases. CDR3 residues: CASSRGAYNYGYTF. The CDR3, as DNA: TGTGCCAGCAGTCGGGGGGCGTATAACTATGGCTACACCTTC.

V usage is TRBV5-6 and J usage is TRBJ1-6, with 11 bases identical to TRBD1. This CDR3 has 20 residues. Losses at the gene ends were 1 base for V and 11 bases for J; bases not matched to a gene: 20. Germline values: CDR1 SGHDT, CDR2 YYEEEE. The CDR3 loop is CASSLMSRRTGGASMTPLHF. The CDR3 nucleotides read TGTGCCAGCAGCTTGATGAGTAGGCGGACAGGGGGCGCGTCCATGACACCCCTCCACTTT.

This chain links TRBV20-1 with TRBJ1-6, with no clear D. V gave up 4 bases and J gave up 8 bases, with 12 bases separating them. There are 13 residues in the CDR3. Germline assignment: CDR1 DFQATT and CDR2 SNEGSKA (reference sequence). The CDR3, as DNA: TGCAGTGCTACACGAAGTCCGGATTCACCCCTCCACTTT. It yields the protein CSATRSPDSPLHF.

This chain uses TRBV11-2 with TRBJ2-7; D could derive from TRBD1 or TRBD2 (5 bases each). V lost 7 bases to trimming and J lost 3 bases, with 16 bases between them. Looked up from germline, CDR1 is SGHAT and CDR2 is FQNNGV. This CDR3 has 14 amino acids. The CDR3 DNA reads as TGTGCCAGCACCCTCCGGGGCACTAACTACGAGCAGTACTTC. Residues: CASTLRGTNYEQYF.

Many counts were recorded for this clonotype. The chain joins TRBV5-5 to TRBJ1-5, with TRBD1 as a possible D gene (6 bases). Germline V gene sequence: CDR1 SGHKS, CDR2 YYEKEE (reference sequence). This CDR3 spans 17 amino acids. The germline V and J ends were trimmed by 3 bases and 2 bases, with 18 bases remaining between them. CDR3 nucleotides: TGTGCCAGCAGCTCGTGGAGGGGGGGTGACGGCAATCAGCCCCAGCATTTT. The encoded protein is CASSSWRGGDGNQPQHF.

This clonotype has only one observation. V and J are TRBV20-1 and TRBJ2-3, with TRBD2 as a possible D gene (6 bases). This CDR3 contains 16 residues. Germline V lookup: CDR1 DFQATT, CDR2 SNEGSKA (reference sequence). The CDR3 spells CRLPSPGLPGADTQYF. The CDR3, as DNA: TGCAGACTACCTTCCCCTGGGCTTCCGGGGGCAGATACGCAGTATTTT.

The J gene is TRBJ2-7, the V gene TRBV20-1; no clear D gene. V shed 4 bases and J shed 4 bases, with 11 bases lying between them. CDR1 and CDR2 from the germline V gene are DFQATT and SNEGSKA (reference sequence). The CDR3 totals 12 residues. The CDR3 protein is CSAKYYQYEQYF. The CDR3 DNA sequence: TGCAGTGCTAAGTACTACCAGTACGAGCAGTACTTC.

A remark on this clonotype: This clone may be a read error of a much larger clone one base away. The chain couples TRBV7-2 to TRBJ1-3; the match to TRBD1 covers 7 bases. Germline V CDR1 and CDR2: SGHTA, FQGNSA. The CDR3 covers 15 residues. CDR3 in DNA: TGTGCCAGAAGCTTGAACAGGGGTGGGTTGAACACCATATATTTT. Protein product: CARSLNRGGLNTIYF. Drawing the rest from reference TRBV7-2 and TRBJ1-3, the complete variable domain is GAGVSQSPSNKVTEKGKDVELRCDPISGHTALYWYRQSLGQGLEFLIYFQGNSAPDKSGLPSDRFSAERTGGSVSTLTIQRTQQEDSAVYLCARSLNRGGLNTIYFGEGSWLTVV.

The chain combines TRBV6-5 with TRBJ2-5, with TRBD1 matching over 8 bases. The V gene's germline CDR1 is MNHEY and CDR2 SVGAGI. V was pared by 7 bases and J by 4 bases, with 8 bases of the junction left unmatched. The CDR3 runs to 14 residues. The CDR3: CASKPGTGLETQYF. As DNA, the CDR3 is TGTGCCAGCAAGCCAGGGACAGGATTAGAGACCCAGTACTTC.

This clonotype was counted only a few times. This chain uses TRBV6-2 or TRBV6-3 with TRBJ2-5, with TRBD2 identical over 9 bases. The J segment lost 1 base and the V segment lost 0 bases, leaving 9 bases of the junction unmatched. This CDR3 comprises 18 residues. In germline, CDR1 is MNHEY, CDR2 SVGEGT. The CDR3 DNA follows: TGTGCCAGCAGTTACTCGACATCGAGCGGGGGGTCCCAAGAGACCCAGTACTTC. Translation gives CASSYSTSSGGSQETQYF.

This chain links TRBV6-1 with TRBJ1-1; TRBD1 agrees at 7 bases. V shed 6 bases and J 7 bases; nucleotides not matched to a gene: 11. Germline loops: CDR1 MNHNS, CDR2 SASEGT. The CDR3 has 14 residues. CDR3 sequence reads: CASSDTGVSDEAFF. The DNA for the CDR3 is TGTGCCAGCAGCGATACAGGGGTCTCCGATGAAGCTTTCTTT.

This clonotype was found a few times. The chain recombines TRBV28 with TRBJ2-7; 9 nucleotides line up with TRBD1. The CDR3 covers 15 residues. Losses at the gene ends were 5 bases for V and 1 base for J; bases not matched to a gene: 6. Looked up from germline, CDR1 is MDHEN and CDR2 is SYDVKM. As DNA, the CDR3 is TGTGCCAGCAGTGGGACAGGGCGTAGATCCTACGAGCAGTACTTC. This gives the protein CASSGTGRRSYEQYF.

The chain has TRBV20-1 and TRBJ2-1; D may be TRBD2 (6 bases). The CDR3 length is 16 residues. Germline V gives CDR1 DFQATT, CDR2 SNEGSKA (reference sequence). V was shortened by 0 bases and J by 0 bases, with 12 bases between the two germline ends. This chain's CDR3 is CSARDLAGPSYNEQFF. In DNA form, the CDR3 reads TGCAGTGCTAGAGATTTGGCGGGGCCCTCCTACAATGAGCAGTTCTTC.

This clonotype was recorded at least ten times. V and J are TRBV5-4 and TRBJ2-5; possibly TRBD1 for D (5 bases). Germline CDR1 reads SGHNT; CDR2 reads YYREEE (reference sequence). The CDR3 sequence is 15 residues long. Between the trimmed V and J ends, which lost 4 bases and 0 bases, there was a span of 13 bases. The CDR3 coding sequence is TGTGCCAGCAGCCCCTCTGGGGCCTACCAAGAGACCCAGTACTTC. Its translation: CASSPSGAYQETQYF.

This clonotype has a count of ten or more. The chain links TRBV7-9 to TRBJ1-4; TRBD1 aligns across 9 bases. The CDR3 spans 18 residues. J gave up 6 bases and V 4 bases, and 15 bases lay outside the gene matches. CDR1 is SEHNR, CDR2 FQNEAQ, per germline (reference sequence). In DNA form, the CDR3 reads TGTGCCAGCAGCTCTACCCGGGACTTGGGGACAGGGCATGAAAAACTGTTTTTT. It yields the protein CASSSTRDLGTGHEKLFF.

This chain uses TRBV15 with TRBJ1-4; no definite D call. The CDR3 length is 13 residues. The V gene lost 1 base and the J gene lost 13 bases, with 13 bases spanning the gap. Per the germline V gene, CDR1 is LNHNV and CDR2 is YYDKDF (reference sequence). CDR3 sequence: CATSRGFTATLFF. CDR3 coding DNA: TGTGCCACCAGCAGAGGGTTTACGGCTACACTGTTTTTT.

The chain carries TRBV5-5 and TRBJ2-7; 10 bases match TRBD1. CDR1 and CDR2 from the germline V gene are SGHKS and YYEKEE (reference sequence). With 5 bases clipped from V and 5 bases from J, the junction kept 16 bases outside the gene matches. This CDR3 has 17 residues. In DNA form, the CDR3 reads TGTGCCAGCAGTTTCCCGGGACAGGGGCGAACGGATAACGAGCAGTACTTC. Amino acid sequence: CASSFPGQGRTDNEQYF.

The chain joins TRBV29-1 to TRBJ2-5, with D possibly being TRBD1 or TRBD2 (5 bases each). CDR3 length: 13 amino acids. Germline CDR1 SQVTM, CDR2 ANQGSEA. V lost 3 bases and J 3 bases, leaving 11 bases between the germline ends. DNA for the CDR3: TGCAGCGTTGAGAAGGGACGAGAAGAGACCCAGTACTTC. Translation gives CSVEKGREETQYF.